This section outlines one T cell receptor (beta chain) sequence together with its context. The DNA ends 3 residues before the CDR3 does, and the rest of the CDR3 is filled in from the germline J gene. The CDR3 spans 15 residues. V shed 2 bases and J shed 0 bases, with 10 bases lying between them. Germline CDR1 MNHNS, CDR2 SASEGT. This entry comes from a study of T cells in women clearing cervical HPV infection. TCRdb's table, derived via immunoSEQ multiplex PCR, lists solely in-frame clones and lacks some. The repertoire table contains roughly 35,000 clones. The TCR comes from a woman aged 18 to 75 with a cervical HPV16 infection that either progressed to CIN3+ or cleared (not recorded which). The V call is TRBV6-1, the J call TRBJ1-1, with D perhaps TRBD1 (5 bases). The sample comprised blood buffy coat. CDR3 DNA (partial): TGTGCCAGCAGTGAACAGGGAGGGGTGAACACTGAA. Translation: CASSEQGGVNTE. The full CDR3 protein is CASSEQGGVNTEAFF.